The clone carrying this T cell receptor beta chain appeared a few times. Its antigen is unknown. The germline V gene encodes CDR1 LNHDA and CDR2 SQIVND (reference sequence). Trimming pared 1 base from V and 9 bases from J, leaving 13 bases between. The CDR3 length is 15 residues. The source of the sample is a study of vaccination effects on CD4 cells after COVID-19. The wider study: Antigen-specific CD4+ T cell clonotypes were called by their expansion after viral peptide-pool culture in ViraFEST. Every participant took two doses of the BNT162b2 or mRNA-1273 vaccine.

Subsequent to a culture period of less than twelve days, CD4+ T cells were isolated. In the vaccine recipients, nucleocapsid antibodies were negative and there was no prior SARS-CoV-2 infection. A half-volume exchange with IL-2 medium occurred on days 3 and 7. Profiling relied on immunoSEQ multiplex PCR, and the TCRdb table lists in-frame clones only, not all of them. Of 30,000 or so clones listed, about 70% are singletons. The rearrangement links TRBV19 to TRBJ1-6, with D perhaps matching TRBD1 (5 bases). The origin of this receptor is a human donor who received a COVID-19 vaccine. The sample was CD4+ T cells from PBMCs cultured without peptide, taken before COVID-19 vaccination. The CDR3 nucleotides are TGTGCCAGTAGTATAGGGACACAGGTCCCTTCACCCCTCCACTTT. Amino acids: CASSIGTQVPSPLHF.